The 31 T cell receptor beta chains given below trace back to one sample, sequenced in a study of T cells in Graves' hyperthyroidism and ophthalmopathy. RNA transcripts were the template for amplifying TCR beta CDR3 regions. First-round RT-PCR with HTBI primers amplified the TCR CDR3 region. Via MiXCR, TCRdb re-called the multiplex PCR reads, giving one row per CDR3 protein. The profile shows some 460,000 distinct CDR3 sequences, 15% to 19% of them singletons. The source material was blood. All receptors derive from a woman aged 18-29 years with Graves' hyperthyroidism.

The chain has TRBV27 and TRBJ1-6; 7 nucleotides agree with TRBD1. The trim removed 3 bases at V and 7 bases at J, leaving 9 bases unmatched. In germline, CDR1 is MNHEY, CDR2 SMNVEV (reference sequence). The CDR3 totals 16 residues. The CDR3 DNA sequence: TGTGCCAGCAGTTTCTATCCCCGGGACAGAAATTCACCCCTCCACTTT. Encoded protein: CASSFYPRDRNSPLHF.

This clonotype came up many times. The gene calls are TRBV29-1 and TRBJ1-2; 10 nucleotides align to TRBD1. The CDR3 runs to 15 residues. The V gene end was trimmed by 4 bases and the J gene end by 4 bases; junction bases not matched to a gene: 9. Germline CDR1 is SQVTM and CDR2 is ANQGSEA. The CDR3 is CSVGQGALEGYGYTF. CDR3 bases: TGCAGCGTTGGACAGGGGGCCCTGGAGGGCTATGGCTACACCTTC.

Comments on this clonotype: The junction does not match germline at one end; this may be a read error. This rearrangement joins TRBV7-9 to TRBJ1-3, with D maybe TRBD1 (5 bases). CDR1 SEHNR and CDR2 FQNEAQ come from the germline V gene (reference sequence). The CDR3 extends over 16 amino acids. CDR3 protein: CASSRFLGTVGSTIYF. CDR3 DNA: TGTGCCAGCAGCAGATTCCTCGGGACCGTTGGAAGCACCATATATTTT.

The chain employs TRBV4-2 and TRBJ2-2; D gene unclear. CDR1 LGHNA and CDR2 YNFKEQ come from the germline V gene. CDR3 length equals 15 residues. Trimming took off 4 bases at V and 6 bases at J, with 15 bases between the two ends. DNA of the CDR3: TGTGCCAGCAGCCCTTACGTCGAAGGGTCCGGGGAGCTGTTTTTT. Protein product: CASSPYVEGSGELFF.

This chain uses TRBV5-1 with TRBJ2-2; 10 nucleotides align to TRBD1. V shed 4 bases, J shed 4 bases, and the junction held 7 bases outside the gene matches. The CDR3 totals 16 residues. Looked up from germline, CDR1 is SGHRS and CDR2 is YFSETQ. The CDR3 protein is CASSDRDRGITGELFF. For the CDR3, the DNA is TGCGCCAGCAGCGACCGGGACAGGGGTATCACCGGGGAGCTGTTTTTT.

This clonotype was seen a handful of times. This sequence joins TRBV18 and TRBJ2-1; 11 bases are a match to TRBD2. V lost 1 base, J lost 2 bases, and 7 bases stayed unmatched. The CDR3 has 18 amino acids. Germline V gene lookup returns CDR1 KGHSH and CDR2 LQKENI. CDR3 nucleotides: TGTGCCAGCTCACCACAATCAACTAGCGGGAGCACCTACAATGAGCAGTTCTTC. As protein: CASSPQSTSGSTYNEQFF.

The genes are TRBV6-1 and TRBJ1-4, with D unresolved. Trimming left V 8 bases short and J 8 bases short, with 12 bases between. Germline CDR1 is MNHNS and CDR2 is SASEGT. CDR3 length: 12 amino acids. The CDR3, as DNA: TGTGCCAGCGGGCGGGGAGGCGAAAAACTGTTTTTT. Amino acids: CASGRGGEKLFF.

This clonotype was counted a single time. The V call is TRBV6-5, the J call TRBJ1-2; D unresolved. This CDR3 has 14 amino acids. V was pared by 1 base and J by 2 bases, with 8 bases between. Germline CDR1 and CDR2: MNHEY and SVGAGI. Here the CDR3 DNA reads TGTGCCAGCAGTTACTTCGGCGGGAACTATGGCTACACCTTC. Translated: CASSYFGGNYGYTF.

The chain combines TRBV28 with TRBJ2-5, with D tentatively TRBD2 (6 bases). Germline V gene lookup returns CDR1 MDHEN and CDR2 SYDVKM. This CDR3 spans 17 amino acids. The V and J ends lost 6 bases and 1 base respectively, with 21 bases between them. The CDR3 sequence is CASSRGTNYGTQETQYF. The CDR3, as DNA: TGTGCCAGCAGCCGCGGGACGAACTATGGTACCCAAGAGACCCAGTACTTC.

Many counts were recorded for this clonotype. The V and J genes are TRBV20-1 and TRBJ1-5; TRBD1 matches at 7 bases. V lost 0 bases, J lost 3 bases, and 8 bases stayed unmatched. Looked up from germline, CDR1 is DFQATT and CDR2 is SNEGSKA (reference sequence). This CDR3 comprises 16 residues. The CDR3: CSARDIAGQNNQPQHF. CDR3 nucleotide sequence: TGCAGTGCTAGAGATATTGCGGGACAGAACAATCAGCCCCAGCATTTT.

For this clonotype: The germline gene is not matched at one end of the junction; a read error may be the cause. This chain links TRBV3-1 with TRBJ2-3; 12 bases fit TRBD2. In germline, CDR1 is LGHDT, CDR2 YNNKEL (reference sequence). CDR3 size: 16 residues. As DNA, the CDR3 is TGTGCCAGCAGCGCCACTAGCGGGAGGTCCACAGATATGCAGTATTTT. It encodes CASSATSGRSTDMQYF.

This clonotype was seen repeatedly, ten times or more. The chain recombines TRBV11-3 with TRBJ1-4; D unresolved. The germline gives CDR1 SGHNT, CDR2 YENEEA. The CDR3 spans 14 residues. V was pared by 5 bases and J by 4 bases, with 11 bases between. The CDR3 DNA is TGTGCCAGCAGCCCCCGCCAGTATAATGAAAAACTGTTTTTT. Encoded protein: CASSPRQYNEKLFF. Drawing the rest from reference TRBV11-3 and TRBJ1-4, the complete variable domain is EAGVVQSPRYKIIEKKQPVAFWCNPISGHNTLYWYLQNLGQGPELLIRYENEEAVDDSQLPKDRFSAERLKGVDSTLKIQPAELGDSAVYLCASSPRQYNEKLFFGSGTQLSVL.

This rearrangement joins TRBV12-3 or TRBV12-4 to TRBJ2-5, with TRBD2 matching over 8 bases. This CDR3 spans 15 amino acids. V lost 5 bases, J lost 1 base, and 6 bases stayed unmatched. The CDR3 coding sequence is TGTGCCAGCAGTACCTTACTAGCGGCCCAAGAGACCCAGTACTTC. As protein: CASSTLLAAQETQYF.

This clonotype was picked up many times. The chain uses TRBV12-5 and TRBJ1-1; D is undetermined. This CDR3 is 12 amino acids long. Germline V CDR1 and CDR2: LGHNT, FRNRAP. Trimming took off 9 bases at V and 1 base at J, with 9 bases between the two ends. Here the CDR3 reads CASLTANTEAFF. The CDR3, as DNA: TGTGCTAGCCTGACGGCGAACACTGAAGCTTTCTTT.

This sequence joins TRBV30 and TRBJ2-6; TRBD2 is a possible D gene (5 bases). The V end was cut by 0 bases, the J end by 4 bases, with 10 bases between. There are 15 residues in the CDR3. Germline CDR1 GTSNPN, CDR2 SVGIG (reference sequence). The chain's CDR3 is CAWSVWGAGANVLTF. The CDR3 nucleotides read TGTGCCTGGAGTGTTTGGGGAGCGGGGGCCAACGTCCTGACTTTC.

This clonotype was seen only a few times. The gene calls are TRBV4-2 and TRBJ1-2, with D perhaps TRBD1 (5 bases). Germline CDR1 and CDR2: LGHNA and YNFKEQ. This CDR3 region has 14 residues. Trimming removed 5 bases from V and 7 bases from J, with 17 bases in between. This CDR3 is CASSSIRGDSGYTF. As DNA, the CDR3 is TGTGCCAGCAGCTCAATCCGGGGGGATTCTGGCTACACCTTC.

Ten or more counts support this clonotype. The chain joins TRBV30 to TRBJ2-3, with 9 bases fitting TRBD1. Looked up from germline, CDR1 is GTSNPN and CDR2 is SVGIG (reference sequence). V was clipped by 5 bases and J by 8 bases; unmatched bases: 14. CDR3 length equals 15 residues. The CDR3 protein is CAWGPPGTGLSTQYF. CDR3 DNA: TGTGCCTGGGGTCCTCCCGGGACAGGGCTCTCTACGCAGTATTTT.

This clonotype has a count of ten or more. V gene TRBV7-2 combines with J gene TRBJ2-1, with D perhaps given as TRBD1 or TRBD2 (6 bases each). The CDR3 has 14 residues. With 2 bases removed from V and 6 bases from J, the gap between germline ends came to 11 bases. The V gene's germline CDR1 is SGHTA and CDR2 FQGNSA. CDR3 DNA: TGTGCCAGCAGCTTACTCGGGGGCCCCAATGAGCAGTTCTTC. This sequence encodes CASSLLGGPNEQFF.

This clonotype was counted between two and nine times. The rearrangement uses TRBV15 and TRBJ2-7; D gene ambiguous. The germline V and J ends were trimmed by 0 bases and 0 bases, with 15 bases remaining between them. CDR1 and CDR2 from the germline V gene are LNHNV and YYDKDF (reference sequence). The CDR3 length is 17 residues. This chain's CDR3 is CATSRDLTAVSSYEQYF. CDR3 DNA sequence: TGTGCCACCAGCAGAGATCTGACGGCGGTGAGCTCCTACGAGCAGTACTTC.

CDR3 protein: CASSARDRGLNSPLHF. The CDR3 DNA reads TGTGCCAGTAGTGCCAGGGACAGGGGATTGAATTCACCCCTCCACTTT. V and J are TRBV19 and TRBJ1-6; TRBD1 agrees at 10 bases. The junction had 8 bases not matched to a gene; V was cut back by 5 bases and J by 7 bases. The CDR3 sequence is 16 residues long. CDR1 and CDR2 (germline): LNHDA, SQIVND (reference sequence).

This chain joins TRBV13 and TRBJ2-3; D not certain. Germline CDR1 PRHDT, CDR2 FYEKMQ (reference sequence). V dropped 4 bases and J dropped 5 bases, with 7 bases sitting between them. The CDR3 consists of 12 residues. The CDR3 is CASSSFGDTQYF. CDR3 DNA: TGTGCCAGCAGCTCGTTTGGAGATACGCAGTATTTT.

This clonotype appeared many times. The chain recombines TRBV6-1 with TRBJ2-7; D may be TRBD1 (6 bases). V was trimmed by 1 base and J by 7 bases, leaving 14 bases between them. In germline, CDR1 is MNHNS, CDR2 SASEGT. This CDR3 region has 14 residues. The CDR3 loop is CASSEGTASSEQYF. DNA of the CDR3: TGTGCCAGCAGTGAAGGGACAGCCTCTAGTGAGCAGTACTTC.

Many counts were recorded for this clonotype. For the CDR3, the DNA is TGCAGTGCTTACCCGGGACTAGCAAAAGAGACCCAGTACTTC. Residues: CSAYPGLAKETQYF. The chain has TRBV20-1 and TRBJ2-5; TRBD2 agrees at 9 bases. The CDR3 has 14 amino acids. The germline V gene encodes CDR1 DFQATT and CDR2 SNEGSKA (reference sequence). The ends lost 5 bases at V and 3 bases at J; junction bases unmatched: 7.

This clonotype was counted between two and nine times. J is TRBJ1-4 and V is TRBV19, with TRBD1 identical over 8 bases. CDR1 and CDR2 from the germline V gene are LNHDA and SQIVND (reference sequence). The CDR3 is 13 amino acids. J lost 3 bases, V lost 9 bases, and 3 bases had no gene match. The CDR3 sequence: CASRGLANEKLFF. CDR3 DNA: TGTGCCAGCAGGGGGCTTGCTAATGAAAAACTGTTTTTT.

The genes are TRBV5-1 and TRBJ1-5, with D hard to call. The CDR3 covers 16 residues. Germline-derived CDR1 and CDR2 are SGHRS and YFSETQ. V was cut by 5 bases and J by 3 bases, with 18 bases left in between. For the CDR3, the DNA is TGCGCCAGCAGGAGCTTGGGAGATAATCCCAATCAGCCCCAGCATTTT. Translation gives CASRSLGDNPNQPQHF. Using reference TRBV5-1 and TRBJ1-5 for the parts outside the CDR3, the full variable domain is KAGVTQTPRYLIKTRGQQVTLSCSPISGHRSVSWYQQTPGQGLQFLFEYFSETQRNKGNFPGRFSGRQFSNSRSEMNVSTLELGDSALYLCASRSLGDNPNQPQHFGDGTRLSIL.

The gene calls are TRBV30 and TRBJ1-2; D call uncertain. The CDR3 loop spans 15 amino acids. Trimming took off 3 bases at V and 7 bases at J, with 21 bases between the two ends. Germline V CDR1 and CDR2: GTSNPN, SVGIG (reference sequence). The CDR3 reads CAWSLFGVNIGGYTF. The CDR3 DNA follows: TGTGCCTGGAGCCTCTTCGGGGTAAATATAGGTGGCTACACCTTC.

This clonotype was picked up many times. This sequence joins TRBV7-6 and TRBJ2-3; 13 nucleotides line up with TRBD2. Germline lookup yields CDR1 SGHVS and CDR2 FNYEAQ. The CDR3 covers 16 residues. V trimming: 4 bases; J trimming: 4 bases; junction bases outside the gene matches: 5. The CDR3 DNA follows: TGTGCCAGCAGCTCCACTAGCGGGGGGGCCGCAGATACGCAGTATTTT. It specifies CASSSTSGGAADTQYF.

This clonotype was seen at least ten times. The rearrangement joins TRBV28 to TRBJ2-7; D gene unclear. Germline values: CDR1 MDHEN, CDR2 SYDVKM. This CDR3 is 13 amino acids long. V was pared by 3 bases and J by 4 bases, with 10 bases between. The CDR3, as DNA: TGTGCCAGCAGTTTGGTTCGATTGTACGAGCAGTACTTC. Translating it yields CASSLVRLYEQYF.

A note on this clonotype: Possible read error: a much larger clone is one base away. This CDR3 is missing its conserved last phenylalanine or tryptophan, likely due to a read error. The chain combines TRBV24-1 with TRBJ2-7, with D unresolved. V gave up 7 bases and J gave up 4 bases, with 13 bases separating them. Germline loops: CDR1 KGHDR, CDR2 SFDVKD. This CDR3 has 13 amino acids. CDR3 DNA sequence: TGTGCCACCAGCGACTCTAGTATATACGAGCAGTACCTC. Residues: CATSDSSIYEQYL.

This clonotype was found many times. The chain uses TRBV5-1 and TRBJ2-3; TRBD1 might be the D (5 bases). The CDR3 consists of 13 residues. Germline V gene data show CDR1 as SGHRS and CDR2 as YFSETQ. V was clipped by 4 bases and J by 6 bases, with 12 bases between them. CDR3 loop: CASSLTVADTQYF. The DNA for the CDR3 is TGCGCCAGCAGCCTGACAGTCGCGGATACGCAGTATTTT.

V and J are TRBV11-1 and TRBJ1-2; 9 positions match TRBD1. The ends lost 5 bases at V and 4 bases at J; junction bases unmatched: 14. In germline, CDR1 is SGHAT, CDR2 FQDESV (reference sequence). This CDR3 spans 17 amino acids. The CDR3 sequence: CASSLTPHRGQVYGYTF. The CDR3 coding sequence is TGTGCCAGCAGCCTTACCCCGCACAGGGGGCAAGTCTATGGCTACACCTTC. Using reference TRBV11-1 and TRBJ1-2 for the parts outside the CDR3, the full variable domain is EAEVAQSPRYKITEKSQAVAFWCDPISGHATLYWYRQILGQGPELLVQFQDESVVDDSQLPKDRFSAERLKGVDSTLKIQPAELGDSAMYLCASSLTPHRGQVYGYTFGSGTRLTVV.